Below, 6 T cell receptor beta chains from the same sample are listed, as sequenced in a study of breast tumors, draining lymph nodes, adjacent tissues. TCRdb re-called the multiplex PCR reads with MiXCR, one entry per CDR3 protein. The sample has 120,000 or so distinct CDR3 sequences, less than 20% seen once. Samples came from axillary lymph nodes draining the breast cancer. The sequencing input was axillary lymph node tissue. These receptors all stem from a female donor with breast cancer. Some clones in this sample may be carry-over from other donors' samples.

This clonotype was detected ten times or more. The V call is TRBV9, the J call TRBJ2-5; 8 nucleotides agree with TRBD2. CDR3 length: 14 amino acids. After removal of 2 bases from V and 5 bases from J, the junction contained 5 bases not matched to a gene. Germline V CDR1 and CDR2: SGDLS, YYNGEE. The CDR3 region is CASSVSGRGETQYF. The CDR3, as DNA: TGTGCCAGCAGCGTCAGCGGGAGAGGCGAGACCCAGTACTTC.

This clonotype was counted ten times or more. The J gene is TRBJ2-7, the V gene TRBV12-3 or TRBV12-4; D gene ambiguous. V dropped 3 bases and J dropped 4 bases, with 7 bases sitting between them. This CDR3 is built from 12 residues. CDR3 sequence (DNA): TGTGCCAGCAGTTTCTTGGGTTACGAGCAGTACTTC. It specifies CASSFLGYEQYF.

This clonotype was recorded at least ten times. The CDR3 DNA is TGTGCCAGCAGCTTAACTGGACTAGCGGGAAACTACGAGCAGTACTTC. It codes for CASSLTGLAGNYEQYF. V gene TRBV11-2 combines with J gene TRBJ2-7, with 12 bases fitting TRBD2. V trimming: 2 bases; J trimming: 3 bases; junction bases outside the gene matches: 5. The CDR3 has 16 residues. CDR1 is SGHAT and CDR2 is FQNNGV in the germline V gene. Combining the CDR3 with reference TRBV11-2 and TRBJ2-7 gives the whole variable domain EAGVAQSPRYKIIEKRQSVAFWCNPISGHATLYWYQQILGQGPKLLIQFQNNGVVDDSQLPKDRFSAERLKGVDSTLKIQPAKLEDSAVYLCASSLTGLAGNYEQYFGPGTRLTVT.

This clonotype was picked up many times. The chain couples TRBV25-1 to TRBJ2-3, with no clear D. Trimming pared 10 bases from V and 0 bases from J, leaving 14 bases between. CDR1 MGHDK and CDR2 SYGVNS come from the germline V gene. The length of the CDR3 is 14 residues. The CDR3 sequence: CATEDSGSTDTQYF. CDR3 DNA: TGTGCCACGGAAGACTCGGGTAGCACAGATACGCAGTATTTT.

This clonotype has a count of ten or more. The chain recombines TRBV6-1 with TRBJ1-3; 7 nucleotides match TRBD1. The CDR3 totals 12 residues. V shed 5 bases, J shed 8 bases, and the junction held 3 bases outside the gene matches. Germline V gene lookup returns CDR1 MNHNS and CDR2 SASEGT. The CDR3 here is CASSRQGYTIYF. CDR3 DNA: TGTGCCAGCAGTAGACAGGGATACACCATATATTTT.

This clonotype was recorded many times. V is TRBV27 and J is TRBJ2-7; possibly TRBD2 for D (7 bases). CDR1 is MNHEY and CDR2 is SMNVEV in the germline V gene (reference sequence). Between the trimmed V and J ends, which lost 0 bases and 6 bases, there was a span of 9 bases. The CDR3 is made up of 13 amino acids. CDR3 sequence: CASSLSRGREQYF. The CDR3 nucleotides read TGTGCCAGCAGTTTATCGCGGGGGCGCGAGCAGTACTTC.